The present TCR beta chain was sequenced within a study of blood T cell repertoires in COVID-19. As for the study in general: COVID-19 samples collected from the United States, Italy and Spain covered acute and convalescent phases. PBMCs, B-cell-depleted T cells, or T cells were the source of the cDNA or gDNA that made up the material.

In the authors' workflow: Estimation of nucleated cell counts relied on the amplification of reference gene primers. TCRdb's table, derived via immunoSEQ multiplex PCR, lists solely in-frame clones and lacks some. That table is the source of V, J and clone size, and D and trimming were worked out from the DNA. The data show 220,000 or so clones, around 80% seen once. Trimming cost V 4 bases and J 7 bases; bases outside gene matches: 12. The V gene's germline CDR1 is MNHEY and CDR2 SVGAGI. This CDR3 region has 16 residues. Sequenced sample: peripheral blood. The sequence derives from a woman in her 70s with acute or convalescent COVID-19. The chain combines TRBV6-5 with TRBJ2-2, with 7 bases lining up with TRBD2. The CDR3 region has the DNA TGTGCCAGCAGTTTCGACCTAGCGGAGCGGGGCGGGGAGCTGTTTTTT. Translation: CASSFDLAERGGELFF.